This passage covers 22 T cell receptor beta chains from one sample sequenced in a study of T cell responses to AZD1222 COVID-19 vaccine. Clones were sequenced by immunoSEQ multiplex PCR, and TCRdb holds only the in-frame ones, with some missing. In the table there are 90,000 to 120,000 clones, 70% to 90% of which are singletons. The material was peripheral blood, obtained 28 days after the second AZD1222 dose. Receptors originate from an adult who received the AZD1222 COVID-19 vaccine.

This rearrangement joins TRBV6-6 to TRBJ1-2, with 10 bases that match TRBD1. The CDR3 length is 15 residues. In germline, CDR1 is MNHNY, CDR2 SVGAGI (reference sequence). The V segment lost 5 bases and the J segment 4 bases; nucleotides outside the gene matches: 7. The CDR3 spells CASSTRQGAAYGYTF. CDR3 coding DNA: TGTGCCAGCAGTACCCGACAGGGGGCGGCCTATGGCTACACCTTC.

The chain joins TRBV7-2 to TRBJ1-1; no definite D call. V was clipped by 1 base and J by 1 base, with 7 bases between them. The CDR3 has 14 amino acids. CDR1 and CDR2 from the germline V gene are SGHTA and FQGNSA. The CDR3 sequence is CASSLVYTNTEAFF. For the CDR3, the DNA is TGTGCCAGCAGCTTAGTATACACGAACACTGAAGCTTTCTTT.

This rearrangement joins TRBV6-1 to TRBJ1-1; D is ambiguous. The CDR3 extends over 13 amino acids. V was clipped by 1 base and J by 0 bases, with 3 bases between them. From germline, CDR1 is MNHNS and CDR2 SASEGT. CDR3 bases: TGTGCCAGCAGTGAAGTCTTGAACACTGAAGCTTTCTTT. As protein: CASSEVLNTEAFF.

V gene TRBV27 combines with J gene TRBJ1-1; a possible D gene is TRBD1 (5 bases). This CDR3 region has 14 residues. Between the trimmed V and J ends, which lost 9 bases and 1 base, there was a span of 15 bases. CDR1 is MNHEY and CDR2 is SMNVEV in the germline V gene (reference sequence). The CDR3 DNA follows: TGTGCCAGTAGAACGGGGCAGCCGAACACTGAAGCTTTCTTT. Its protein is CASRTGQPNTEAFF.

This rearrangement joins TRBV3-1 (or the pseudogene TRBV3-2) to TRBJ2-7, with a possible D match to TRBD2 (5 bases). Germline CDR1 is LGHDT and CDR2 is YNNKEL (reference sequence). Trimming pared 4 bases from V and 2 bases from J, leaving 9 bases between. The CDR3 covers 13 residues. The DNA for the CDR3 is TGTGCCAGCAGCCTTTGGACTGCCTACGAGCAGTACTTC. It is translated as CASSLWTAYEQYF.

This clone was recorded a few times. The V and J genes are TRBV6-2 or TRBV6-3 and TRBJ2-7; TRBD2 matches 14 bases. Trimming at V came to 5 bases and at J to 3 bases, leaving 6 bases not matched to a gene. Per germline, CDR1 MNHEY and CDR2 SVGEGT. This CDR3 has 16 residues. CDR3 nucleotide sequence: TGTGCCAGCAGTAGCCCGGGGACTAGCGGGAGCTACGAGCAGTACTTC. This codes for CASSSPGTSGSYEQYF.

The chain combines TRBV7-9 with TRBJ1-3; D is possibly TRBD1 (6 bases). The CDR3 runs 13 residues. CDR1 and CDR2 (germline): SEHNR, FQNEAQ (reference sequence). Trimming took 8 bases from V and 4 from J, leaving 12 bases between them. The CDR3 spells CASAKTGGNTIYF. Here the CDR3 DNA reads TGTGCCAGCGCAAAGACAGGAGGAAACACCATATATTTT. The variable domain in full, with the rest retrieved from reference TRBV7-9 and TRBJ1-3, is DTGVSQNPRHKITKRGQNVTFRCDPISEHNRLYWYRQTLGQGPEFLTYFQNEAQLEKSRLLSDRFSAERPKGSFSTLEIQRTEQGDSAMYLCASAKTGGNTIYFGEGSWLTVV.

This chain joins TRBV11-2 and TRBJ1-1, with D maybe TRBD1 (5 bases). The CDR3 contains 15 residues. Trimming took 3 bases from V and 2 from J, leaving 13 bases between them. CDR1 and CDR2 from the germline V gene are SGHAT and FQNNGV. As DNA, the CDR3 is TGTGCCAGCAGCTTCGACAGTGAAGCTAACACTGAAGCTTTCTTT. It yields the protein CASSFDSEANTEAFF.

The J gene is TRBJ1-2, the V gene TRBV19; D call uncertain. The germline gives CDR1 LNHDA, CDR2 SQIVND (reference sequence). The CDR3 loop spans 12 amino acids. Trimming stripped 5 bases from V and 0 bases from J, with 4 bases between. CDR3 bases: TGTGCCAGTAGTTTGACTAACTATGGCTACACCTTC. Its protein is CASSLTNYGYTF.

The chain links TRBV19 to TRBJ1-1, with 7 nucleotides matching TRBD1. The CDR3 runs 15 residues. With V trimmed by 5 bases and J by 3 bases, 9 bases remained unmatched. Looked up from germline, CDR1 is LNHDA and CDR2 is SQIVND (reference sequence). The CDR3 sequence: CASSARQGGDTEAFF. The CDR3 DNA reads as TGTGCCAGTAGTGCCCGACAGGGAGGGGACACTGAAGCTTTCTTT.

The chain is built from TRBV5-4 and TRBJ2-7; D is undetermined. CDR3 length equals 13 residues. The V gene lost 2 bases and the J gene lost 4 bases, with 10 bases spanning the gap. Looked up from germline, CDR1 is SGHNT and CDR2 is YYREEE (reference sequence). CDR3 DNA sequence: TGTGCCAGCAGCTTTGGAGTCGAATACGAGCAGTACTTC. This sequence encodes CASSFGVEYEQYF.

J is TRBJ2-7 and V is TRBV19; 8 bases match TRBD1. In germline, CDR1 is LNHDA, CDR2 SQIVND (reference sequence). The CDR3 is made up of 15 amino acids. V lost 3 bases, J lost 3 bases, and 7 bases stayed unmatched. The CDR3 DNA reads as TGTGCCAGTAGTATCGGATCAGGGGGCCTCTACGAGCAGTACTTC. Residues: CASSIGSGGLYEQYF.

V gene TRBV12-3 or TRBV12-4 combines with J gene TRBJ2-1; D could derive from TRBD1 or TRBD2 (6 bases each). The CDR3 sequence is 13 residues long. V gave up 4 bases and J gave up 6 bases, with 10 bases separating them. In DNA, the CDR3 is TGTGCCAGCAGTTGGGGGGCTAGCAATGAGCAGTTCTTC. Its translation is CASSWGASNEQFF.

The chain carries TRBV7-2 and TRBJ2-4, with D hard to call. This CDR3 is 15 amino acids long. Per the germline V gene, CDR1 is SGHTA and CDR2 is FQGNSA. The germline V and J ends were trimmed by 2 bases and 5 bases, with 13 bases remaining between them. The CDR3 protein is CASSLPGPGENIQYF. CDR3 in DNA: TGTGCCAGCAGCTTACCAGGACCCGGAGAAAACATTCAGTACTTC.

The gene calls are TRBV4-3 and TRBJ1-1; D might be TRBD1 (6 bases). Trimming cost V 1 base and J 6 bases, with 24 bases left between them. This CDR3 has 18 residues. Looked up from germline, CDR1 is LGHNA and CDR2 is YSLEER. CDR3 in DNA: TGCGCCAGCAGCCAAGGAGCCAGGGGAAATTATAGACCCGCTGAAGCTTTCTTT. Translating it yields CASSQGARGNYRPAEAFF.

The chain recombines TRBV7-9 with TRBJ1-5; D remains ambiguous. The CDR3 extends over 17 amino acids. Trimming took 3 bases from V and 10 from J, leaving 25 bases between them. The germline V gene has CDR1 SEHNR and CDR2 FQNEAQ (reference sequence). The CDR3 is CASSFGISDYGINPQHF. For the CDR3, the DNA is TGTGCCAGCAGCTTCGGTATATCGGATTACGGAATCAATCCCCAGCATTTT.

The V call is TRBV19, the J call TRBJ1-5; D uncertain. This CDR3 is 17 amino acids long. V was pared by 1 base and J by 1 base, with 14 bases between. CDR1 and CDR2 from the germline V gene are LNHDA and SQIVND (reference sequence). CDR3 DNA: TGTGCCAGTAGTATAGCAGCAGTTCAAGGGAGCAATCAGCCCCAGCATTTT. Translation gives CASSIAAVQGSNQPQHF.

This clone was found once. The chain has TRBV23-1 and TRBJ2-1; 7 bases agree with TRBD2. TRBV23-1 is recorded as an ORF, its role being uncertain. Germline trimming cut 1 base from V and 6 bases from J; bases unmatched to any gene: 6. The CDR3 loop spans 15 amino acids. This CDR3 reads CASSQWPSGANEQFF. CDR3 DNA: TGCGCCAGCAGTCAATGGCCTAGCGGAGCCAATGAGCAGTTCTTC.

The gene calls are TRBV28 and TRBJ1-3; no firm D call. Germline CDR1 is MDHEN and CDR2 is SYDVKM. The CDR3 is 13 amino acids. Trimming cost V 5 bases and J 5 bases, with 10 bases left between them. Here the CDR3 reads CASSPPRRNTIYF. The DNA of the CDR3 is TGTGCCAGCAGTCCACCCCGGAGAAACACCATATATTTT. Full variable domain (outside the CDR3, taken from reference TRBV28 and TRBJ1-3): DVKVTQSSRYLVKRTGEKVFLECVQDMDHENMFWYRQDPGLGLRLIYFSYDVKMKEKGDIPEGYSVSREKKERFSLILESASTNQTSMYLCASSPPRRNTIYFGEGSWLTVV.

This clone was seen a single time. The rearrangement links TRBV18 to TRBJ1-5, with 8 bases aligning to TRBD1. V shed 7 bases and J 0 bases; nucleotides not matched to a gene: 5. Germline lookup yields CDR1 KGHSH and CDR2 LQKENI. This CDR3 contains 15 residues. CDR3 loop: CASCSTGDSNQPQHF. Here the CDR3 DNA reads TGTGCCAGCTGTTCGACAGGGGATAGCAATCAGCCCCAGCATTTT.

This clone showed up just a few times. The V gene is TRBV27, the J gene TRBJ1-1; D remains ambiguous. Trimming cost V 2 bases and J 0 bases, with 10 bases left between them. The CDR3 sequence is 15 residues long. Germline CDR1 is MNHEY and CDR2 is SMNVEV (reference sequence). The CDR3 protein is CASSLSGAMNTEAFF. CDR3 bases: TGTGCCAGCAGTTTAAGCGGAGCCATGAACACTGAAGCTTTCTTT.

The chain combines TRBV27 with TRBJ1-1, with D tentatively TRBD1 (6 bases). Germline CDR1 reads MNHEY; CDR2 reads SMNVEV (reference sequence). This CDR3 comprises 15 residues. The V end was cut by 6 bases, the J end by 1 base, with 15 bases between. The CDR3, as DNA: TGTGCCAGCAGCAACAGGGTTGGTCCGAACACTGAAGCTTTCTTT. Translated: CASSNRVGPNTEAFF.